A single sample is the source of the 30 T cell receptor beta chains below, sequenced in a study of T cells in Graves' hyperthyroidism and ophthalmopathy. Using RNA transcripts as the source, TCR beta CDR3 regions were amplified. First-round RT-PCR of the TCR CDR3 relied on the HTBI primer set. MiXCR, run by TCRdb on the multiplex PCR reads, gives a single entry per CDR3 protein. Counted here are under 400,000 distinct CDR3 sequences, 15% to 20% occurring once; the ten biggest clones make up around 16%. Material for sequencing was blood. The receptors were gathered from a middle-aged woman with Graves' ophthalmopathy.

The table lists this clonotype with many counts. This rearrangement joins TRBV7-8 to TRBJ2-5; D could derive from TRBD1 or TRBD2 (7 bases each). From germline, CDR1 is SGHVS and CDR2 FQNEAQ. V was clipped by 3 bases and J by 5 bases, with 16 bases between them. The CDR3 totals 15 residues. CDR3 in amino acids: CASSFPGGGRETQYF. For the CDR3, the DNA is TGTGCCAGCAGCTTCCCAGGGGGGGGCAGGGAGACCCAGTACTTC.

CDR3: CASSPRGQRDSTEAFF. CDR3 nucleotide sequence: TGTGCCAGCAGTCCCCGGGGTCAACGGGACAGCACTGAAGCTTTCTTT. The J gene is TRBJ1-1, the V gene TRBV12-3 or TRBV12-4; 7 positions agree with TRBD1. J lost 4 bases, V lost 5 bases, and 13 bases had no gene match. The CDR3 totals 16 residues.

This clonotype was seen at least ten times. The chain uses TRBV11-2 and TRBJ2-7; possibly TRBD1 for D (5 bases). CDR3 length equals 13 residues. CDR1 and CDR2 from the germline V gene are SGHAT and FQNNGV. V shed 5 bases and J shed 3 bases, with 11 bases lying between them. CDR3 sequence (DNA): TGTGCCAGCAGCGTGACAGACGGCTACGAGCAGTACTTC. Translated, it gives CASSVTDGYEQYF.

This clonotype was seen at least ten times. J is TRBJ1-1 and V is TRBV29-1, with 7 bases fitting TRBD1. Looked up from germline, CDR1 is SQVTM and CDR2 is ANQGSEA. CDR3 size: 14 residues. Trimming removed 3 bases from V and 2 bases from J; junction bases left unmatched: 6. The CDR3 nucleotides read TGCAGCGTTGACGGCCCAGGGGGAAACACTGAAGCTTTCTTT. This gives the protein CSVDGPGGNTEAFF.

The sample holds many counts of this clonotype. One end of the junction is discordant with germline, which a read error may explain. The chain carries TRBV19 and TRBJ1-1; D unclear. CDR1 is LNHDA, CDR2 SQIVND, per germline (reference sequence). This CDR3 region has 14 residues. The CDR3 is CASIGILKGASPLF. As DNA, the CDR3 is TGTGCCAGTATTGGGATTCTAAAGGGTGCTTCTCCCCTCTTT.

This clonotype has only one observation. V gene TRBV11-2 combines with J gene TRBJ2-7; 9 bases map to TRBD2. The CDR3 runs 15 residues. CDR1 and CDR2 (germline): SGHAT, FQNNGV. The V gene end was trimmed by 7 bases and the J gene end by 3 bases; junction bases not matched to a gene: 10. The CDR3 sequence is CASTPTLTSGYEQYF. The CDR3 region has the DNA TGTGCCAGCACACCGACCCTGACTAGCGGCTACGAGCAGTACTTC.

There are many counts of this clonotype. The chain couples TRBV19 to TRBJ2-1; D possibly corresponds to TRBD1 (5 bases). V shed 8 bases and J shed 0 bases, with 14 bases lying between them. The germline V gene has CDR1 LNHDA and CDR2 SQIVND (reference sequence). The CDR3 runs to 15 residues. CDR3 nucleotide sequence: TGTGCCAGTCGGGTCACAGGCCGCTCCTACAATGAGCAGTTCTTC. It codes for CASRVTGRSYNEQFF. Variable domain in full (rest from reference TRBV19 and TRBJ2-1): DGGITQSPKYLFRKEGQNVTLSCEQNLNHDAMYWYRQDPGQGLRLIYYSQIVNDFQKGDIAEGYSVSREKKESFPLTVTSAQKNPTAFYLCASRVTGRSYNEQFFGPGTRLTVL.

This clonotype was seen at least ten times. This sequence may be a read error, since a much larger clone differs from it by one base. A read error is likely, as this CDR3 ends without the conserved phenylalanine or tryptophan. In DNA form, the CDR3 reads TGCGCCAGCAGCTTTGAACGGCACACTGAAGCTTTCTCT. Translated: CASSFERHTEAFS. This rearrangement joins TRBV5-1 to TRBJ1-1; D unclear. The V end was cut by 2 bases, the J end by 3 bases, with 8 bases between. CDR1 and CDR2 from the germline V gene are SGHRS and YFSETQ. The CDR3 length is 13 residues.

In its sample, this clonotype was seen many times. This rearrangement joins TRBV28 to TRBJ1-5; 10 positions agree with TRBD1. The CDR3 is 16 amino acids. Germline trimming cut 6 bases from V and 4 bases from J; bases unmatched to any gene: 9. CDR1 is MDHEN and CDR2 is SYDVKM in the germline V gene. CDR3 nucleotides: TGTGCCAGCAGACCCGACAGGGGGCGTGAGAATCAGCCCCAGCATTTT. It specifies CASRPDRGRENQPQHF.

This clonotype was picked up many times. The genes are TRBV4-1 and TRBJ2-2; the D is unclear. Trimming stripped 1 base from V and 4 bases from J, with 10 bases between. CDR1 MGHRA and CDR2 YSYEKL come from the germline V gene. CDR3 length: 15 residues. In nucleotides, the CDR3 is TGCGCCAGCAGCCAAGTCGCCAGCCCCACCGGGGAGCTGTTTTTT. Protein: CASSQVASPTGELFF.

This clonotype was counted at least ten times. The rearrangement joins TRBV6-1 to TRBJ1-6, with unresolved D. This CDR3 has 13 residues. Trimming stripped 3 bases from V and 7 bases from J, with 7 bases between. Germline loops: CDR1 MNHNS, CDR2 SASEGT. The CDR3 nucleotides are TGTGCCAGCAGTGACCGGGAGAATTCACCCCTCCACTTT. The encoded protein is CASSDRENSPLHF.

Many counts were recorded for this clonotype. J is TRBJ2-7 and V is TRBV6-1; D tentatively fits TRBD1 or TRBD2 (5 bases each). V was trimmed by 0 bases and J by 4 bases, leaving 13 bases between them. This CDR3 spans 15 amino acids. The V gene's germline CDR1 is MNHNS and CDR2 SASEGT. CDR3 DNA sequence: TGTGCCAGCAGTGAAGCGGGAACGGGGCCGTACGAGCAGTACTTC. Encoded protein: CASSEAGTGPYEQYF.

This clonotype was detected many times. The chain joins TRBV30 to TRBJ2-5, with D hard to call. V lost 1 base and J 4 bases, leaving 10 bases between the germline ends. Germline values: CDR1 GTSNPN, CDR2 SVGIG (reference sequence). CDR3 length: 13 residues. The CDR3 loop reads CAWSANLGETQYF. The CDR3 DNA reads TGTGCCTGGAGTGCTAACCTCGGAGAGACCCAGTACTTC.

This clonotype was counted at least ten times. The CDR3: CASIPSNMADTQYF. The CDR3 region has the DNA TGTGCCAGCATACCTTCGAACATGGCAGATACGCAGTATTTT. The chain combines TRBV12-3 or TRBV12-4 with TRBJ2-3; D is undetermined. This CDR3 region has 14 residues. Trimming left V 7 bases short and J 4 bases short, with 15 bases between.

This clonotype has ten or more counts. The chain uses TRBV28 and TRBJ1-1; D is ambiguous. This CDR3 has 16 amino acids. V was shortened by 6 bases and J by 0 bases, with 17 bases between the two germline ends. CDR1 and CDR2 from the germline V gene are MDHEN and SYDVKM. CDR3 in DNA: TGTGCCAGCAGCCCCAGGTCCGGAGGCATGAACACTGAAGCTTTCTTT. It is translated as CASSPRSGGMNTEAFF.

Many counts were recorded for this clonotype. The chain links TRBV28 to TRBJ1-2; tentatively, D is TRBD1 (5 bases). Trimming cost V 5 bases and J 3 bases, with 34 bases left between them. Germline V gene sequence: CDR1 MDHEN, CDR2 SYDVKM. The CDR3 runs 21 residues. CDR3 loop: CASSLWKLNPRDPERDYGYTF. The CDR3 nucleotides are TGTGCCAGCAGTCTTTGGAAACTGAACCCCCGGGACCCCGAAAGGGACTATGGCTACACCTTC.

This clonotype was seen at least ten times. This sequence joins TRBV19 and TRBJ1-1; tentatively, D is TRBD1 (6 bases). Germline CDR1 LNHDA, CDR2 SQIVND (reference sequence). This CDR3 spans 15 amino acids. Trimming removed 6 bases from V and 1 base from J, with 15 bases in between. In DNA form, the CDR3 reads TGTGCCAGTAGAAAGACAGGTTTCGGGAACACTGAAGCTTTCTTT. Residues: CASRKTGFGNTEAFF.

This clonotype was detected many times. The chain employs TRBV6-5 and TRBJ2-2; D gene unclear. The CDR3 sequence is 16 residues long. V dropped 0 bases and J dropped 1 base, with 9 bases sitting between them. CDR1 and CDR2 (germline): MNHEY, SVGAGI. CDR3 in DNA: TGTGCCAGCAGTTACTCGTGGACGGGGAACACCGGGGAGCTGTTTTTT. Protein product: CASSYSWTGNTGELFF.

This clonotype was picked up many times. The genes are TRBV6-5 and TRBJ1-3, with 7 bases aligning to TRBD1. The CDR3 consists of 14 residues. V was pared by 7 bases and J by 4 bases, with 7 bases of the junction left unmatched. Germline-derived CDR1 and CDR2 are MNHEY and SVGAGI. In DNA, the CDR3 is TGTGCCAGCACCAGGGGGGGCATCGGAAACACCATATATTTT. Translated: CASTRGGIGNTIYF.

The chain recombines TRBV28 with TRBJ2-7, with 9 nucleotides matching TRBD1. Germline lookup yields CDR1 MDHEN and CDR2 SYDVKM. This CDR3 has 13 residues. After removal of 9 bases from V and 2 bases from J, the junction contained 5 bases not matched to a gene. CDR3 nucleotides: TGTGCCAGTGCCCGGACAGGGGCCTACGAGCAGTACTTC. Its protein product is CASARTGAYEQYF. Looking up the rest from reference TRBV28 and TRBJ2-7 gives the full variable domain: DVKVTQSSRYLVKRTGEKVFLECVQDMDHENMFWYRQDPGLGLRLIYFSYDVKMKEKGDIPEGYSVSREKKERFSLILESASTNQTSMYLCASARTGAYEQYFGPGTRLTVT.

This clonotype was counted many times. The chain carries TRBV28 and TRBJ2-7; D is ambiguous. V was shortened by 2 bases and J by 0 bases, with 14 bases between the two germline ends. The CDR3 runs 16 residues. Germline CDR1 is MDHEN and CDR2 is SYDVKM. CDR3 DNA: TGTGCCAGCAGTTTAACCTCGAGACGCTACTCCTACGAGCAGTACTTC. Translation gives CASSLTSRRYSYEQYF.

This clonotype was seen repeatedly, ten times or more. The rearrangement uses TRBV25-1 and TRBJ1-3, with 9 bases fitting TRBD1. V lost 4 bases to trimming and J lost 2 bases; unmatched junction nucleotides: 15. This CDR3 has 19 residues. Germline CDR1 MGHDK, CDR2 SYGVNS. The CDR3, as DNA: TGTGCCAGCAGTGGACCGATTCATAATACAGGGGGCACTGGAAACACCATATATTTT. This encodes CASSGPIHNTGGTGNTIYF.

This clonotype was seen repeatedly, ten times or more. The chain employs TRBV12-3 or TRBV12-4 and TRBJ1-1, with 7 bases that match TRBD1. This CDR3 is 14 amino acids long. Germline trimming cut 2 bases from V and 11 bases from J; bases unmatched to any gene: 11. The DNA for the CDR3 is TGTGCCAGCAGTTTAATGGCTCAGGGGGGTCCGGCTTTCTTT. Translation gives CASSLMAQGGPAFF.

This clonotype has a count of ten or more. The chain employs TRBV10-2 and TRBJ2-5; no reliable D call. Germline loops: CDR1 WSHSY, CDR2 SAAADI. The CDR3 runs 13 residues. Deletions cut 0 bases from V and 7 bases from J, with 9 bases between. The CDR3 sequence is CASSESSVVTQYF. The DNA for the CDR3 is TGCGCCAGCAGTGAGTCGTCTGTCGTGACCCAGTACTTC.

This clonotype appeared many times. The CDR3 sequence is CASSSQGAQGDYGYTF. As DNA, the CDR3 is TGTGCCAGCAGTTCGCAGGGGGCGCAGGGGGACTATGGCTACACCTTC. The chain links TRBV12-3 or TRBV12-4 to TRBJ1-2; 8 bases match TRBD1. J was trimmed by 3 bases and V by 4 bases; bases with no gene match: 10. CDR3 length: 16 residues.

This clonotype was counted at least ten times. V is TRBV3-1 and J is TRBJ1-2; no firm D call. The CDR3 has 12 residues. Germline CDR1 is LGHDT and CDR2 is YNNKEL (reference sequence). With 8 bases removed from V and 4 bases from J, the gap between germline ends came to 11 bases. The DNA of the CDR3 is TGTGCCAGCTGCCTGGCGGGCTATGGCTACACCTTC. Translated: CASCLAGYGYTF.

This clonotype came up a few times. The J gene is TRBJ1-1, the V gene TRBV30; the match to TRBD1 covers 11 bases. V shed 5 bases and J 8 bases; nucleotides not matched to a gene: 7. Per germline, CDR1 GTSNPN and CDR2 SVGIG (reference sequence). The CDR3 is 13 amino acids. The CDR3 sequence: CAWGQGAGLEAFF. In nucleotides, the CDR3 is TGTGCCTGGGGACAGGGGGCGGGTTTGGAAGCTTTCTTT.

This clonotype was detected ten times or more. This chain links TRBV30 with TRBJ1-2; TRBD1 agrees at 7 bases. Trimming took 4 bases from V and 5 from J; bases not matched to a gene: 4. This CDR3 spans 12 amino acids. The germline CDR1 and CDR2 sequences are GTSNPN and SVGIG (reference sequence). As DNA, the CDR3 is TGTGCCTGGAATCAGGGGGTTTATGGCTACACCTTC. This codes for CAWNQGVYGYTF.

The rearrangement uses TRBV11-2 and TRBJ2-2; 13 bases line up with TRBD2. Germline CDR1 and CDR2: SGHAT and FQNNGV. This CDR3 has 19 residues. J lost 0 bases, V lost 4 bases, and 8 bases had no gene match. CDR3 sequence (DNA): TGTGCCAGCAGCTCCCGGACTAGCGGGGGCATAACGAACACCGGGGAGCTGTTTTTT. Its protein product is CASSSRTSGGITNTGELFF.

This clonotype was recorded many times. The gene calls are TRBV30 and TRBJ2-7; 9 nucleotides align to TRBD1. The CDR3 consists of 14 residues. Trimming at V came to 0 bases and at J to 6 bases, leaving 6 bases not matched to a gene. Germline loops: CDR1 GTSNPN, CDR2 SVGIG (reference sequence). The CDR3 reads CAWSVLRQGGEQYF. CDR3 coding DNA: TGTGCCTGGAGTGTACTCCGACAGGGGGGCGAGCAGTACTTC.